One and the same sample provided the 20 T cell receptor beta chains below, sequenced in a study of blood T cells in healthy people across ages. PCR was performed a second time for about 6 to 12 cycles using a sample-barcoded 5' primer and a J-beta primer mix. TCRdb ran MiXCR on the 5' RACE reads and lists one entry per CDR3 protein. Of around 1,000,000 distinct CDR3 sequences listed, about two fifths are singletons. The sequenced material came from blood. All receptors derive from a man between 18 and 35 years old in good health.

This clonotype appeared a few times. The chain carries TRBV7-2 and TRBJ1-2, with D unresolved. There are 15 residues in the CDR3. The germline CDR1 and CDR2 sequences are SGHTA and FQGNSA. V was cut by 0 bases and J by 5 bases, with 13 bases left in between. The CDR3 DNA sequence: TGTGCCAGCAGCTTAGCGCTTATAGACGGATATGGCTACACCTTC. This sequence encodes CASSLALIDGYGYTF. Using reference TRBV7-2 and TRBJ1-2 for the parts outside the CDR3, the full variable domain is GAGVSQSPSNKVTEKGKDVELRCDPISGHTALYWYRQSLGQGLEFLIYFQGNSAPDKSGLPSDRFSAERTGGSVSTLTIQRTQQEDSAVYLCASSLALIDGYGYTFGSGTRLTVV.

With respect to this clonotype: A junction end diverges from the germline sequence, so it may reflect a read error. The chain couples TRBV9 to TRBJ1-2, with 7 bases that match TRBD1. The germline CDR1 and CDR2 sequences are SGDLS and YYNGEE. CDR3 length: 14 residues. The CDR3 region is CAGSDNRGPYGYTF. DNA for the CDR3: TGTGCCGGCAGCGACAACAGGGGCCCGTATGGCTACACCTTC.

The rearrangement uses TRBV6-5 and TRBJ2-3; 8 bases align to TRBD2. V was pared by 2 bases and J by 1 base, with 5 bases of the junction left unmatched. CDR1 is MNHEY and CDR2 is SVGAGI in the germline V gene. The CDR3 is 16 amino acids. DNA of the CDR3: TGTGCCAGCAGTTACAGCGGGGGTCCCCGCACAGATACGCAGTATTTT. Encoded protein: CASSYSGGPRTDTQYF.

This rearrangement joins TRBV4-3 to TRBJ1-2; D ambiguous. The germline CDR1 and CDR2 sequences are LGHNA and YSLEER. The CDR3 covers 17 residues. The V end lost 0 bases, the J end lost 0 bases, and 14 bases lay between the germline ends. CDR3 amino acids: CASSQDVVGGANYGYTF. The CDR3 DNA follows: TGCGCCAGCAGCCAAGATGTGGTAGGTGGAGCTAACTATGGCTACACCTTC.

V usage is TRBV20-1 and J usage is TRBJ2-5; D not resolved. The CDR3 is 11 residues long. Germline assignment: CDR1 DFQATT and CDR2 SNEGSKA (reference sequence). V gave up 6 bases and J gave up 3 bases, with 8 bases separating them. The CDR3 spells CSAGSEETQYF. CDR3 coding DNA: TGCAGTGCAGGATCCGAAGAGACCCAGTACTTC.

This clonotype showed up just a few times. The DNA of the CDR3 is TGTGCCAGCAGCTCGGACAGGGACACTGAAGCTTTCTTT. Its protein product is CASSSDRDTEAFF. The J gene is TRBJ1-1, the V gene TRBV7-9; 8 bases map to TRBD1. The V and J ends lost 4 bases and 3 bases, in that order; junction bases with no gene match: 1. CDR1 and CDR2 (germline): SEHNR, FQNEAQ (reference sequence). This CDR3 has 13 amino acids.

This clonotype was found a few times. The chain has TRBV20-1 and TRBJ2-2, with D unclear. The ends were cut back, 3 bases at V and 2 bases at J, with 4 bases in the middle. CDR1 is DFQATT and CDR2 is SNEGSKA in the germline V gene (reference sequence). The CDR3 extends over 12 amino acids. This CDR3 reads CSASYNTGELFF. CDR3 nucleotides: TGCAGTGCTAGCTATAACACCGGGGAGCTGTTTTTT.

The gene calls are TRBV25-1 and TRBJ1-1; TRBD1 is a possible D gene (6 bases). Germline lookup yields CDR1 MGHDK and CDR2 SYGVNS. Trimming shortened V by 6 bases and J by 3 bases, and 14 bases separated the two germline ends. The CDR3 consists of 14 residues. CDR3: CASSSGHSDTEAFF. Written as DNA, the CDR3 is TGTGCCAGCAGCTCGGGACACTCTGACACTGAAGCTTTCTTT.

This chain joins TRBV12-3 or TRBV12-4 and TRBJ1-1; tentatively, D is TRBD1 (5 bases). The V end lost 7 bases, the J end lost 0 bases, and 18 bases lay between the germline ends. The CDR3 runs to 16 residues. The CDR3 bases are TGTGCCAGCATTCCGACAGTGGCCCTCCTGAACACTGAAGCTTTCTTT. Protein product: CASIPTVALLNTEAFF.

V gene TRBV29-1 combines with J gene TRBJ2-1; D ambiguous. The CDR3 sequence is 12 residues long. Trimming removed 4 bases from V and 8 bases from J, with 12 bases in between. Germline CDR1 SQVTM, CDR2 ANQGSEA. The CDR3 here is CSVGPPGYEQFF. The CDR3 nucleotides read TGCAGCGTTGGTCCCCCGGGCTATGAGCAGTTCTTC.

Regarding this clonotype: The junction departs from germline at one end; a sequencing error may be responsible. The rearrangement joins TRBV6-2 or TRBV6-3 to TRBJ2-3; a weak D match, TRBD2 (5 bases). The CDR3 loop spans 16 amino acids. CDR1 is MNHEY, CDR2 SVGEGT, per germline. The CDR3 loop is CAGSYRGLGPADTQYF. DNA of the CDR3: TGTGCCGGCAGTTACAGAGGGCTCGGGCCGGCAGATACGCAGTATTTT.

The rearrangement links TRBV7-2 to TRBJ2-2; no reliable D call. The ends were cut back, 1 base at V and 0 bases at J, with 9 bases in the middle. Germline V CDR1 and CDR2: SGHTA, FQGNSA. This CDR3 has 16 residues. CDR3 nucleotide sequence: TGTGCCAGCAGCTTAGAGGCACCGGCGAACACCGGGGAGCTGTTTTTT. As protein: CASSLEAPANTGELFF. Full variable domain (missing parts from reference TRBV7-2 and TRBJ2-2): GAGVSQSPSNKVTEKGKDVELRCDPISGHTALYWYRQSLGQGLEFLIYFQGNSAPDKSGLPSDRFSAERTGGSVSTLTIQRTQQEDSAVYLCASSLEAPANTGELFFGEGSRLTVL.

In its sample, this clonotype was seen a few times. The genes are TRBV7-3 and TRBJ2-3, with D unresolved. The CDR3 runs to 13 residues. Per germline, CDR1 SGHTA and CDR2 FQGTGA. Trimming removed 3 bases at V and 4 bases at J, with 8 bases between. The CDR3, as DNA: TGTGCCAGCAGCTTGTCGATGTCAGATACGCAGTATTTT. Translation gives CASSLSMSDTQYF.

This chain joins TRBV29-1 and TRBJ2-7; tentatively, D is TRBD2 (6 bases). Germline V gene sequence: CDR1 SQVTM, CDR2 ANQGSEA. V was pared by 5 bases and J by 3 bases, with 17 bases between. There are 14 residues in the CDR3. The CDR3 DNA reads TGCAGCGTTCAGCGGGCGGGGAGCTACTACGAGCAGTACTTC. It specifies CSVQRAGSYYEQYF.

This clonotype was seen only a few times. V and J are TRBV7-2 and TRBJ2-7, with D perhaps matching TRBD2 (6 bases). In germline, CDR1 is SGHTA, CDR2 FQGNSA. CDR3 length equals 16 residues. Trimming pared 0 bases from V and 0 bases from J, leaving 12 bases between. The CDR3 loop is CASSLAGAGSSYEQYF. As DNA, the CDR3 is TGTGCCAGCAGCTTAGCAGGGGCGGGAAGCTCCTACGAGCAGTACTTC. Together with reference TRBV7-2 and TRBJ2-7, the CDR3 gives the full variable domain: GAGVSQSPSNKVTEKGKDVELRCDPISGHTALYWYRQSLGQGLEFLIYFQGNSAPDKSGLPSDRFSAERTGGSVSTLTIQRTQQEDSAVYLCASSLAGAGSSYEQYFGPGTRLTVT.

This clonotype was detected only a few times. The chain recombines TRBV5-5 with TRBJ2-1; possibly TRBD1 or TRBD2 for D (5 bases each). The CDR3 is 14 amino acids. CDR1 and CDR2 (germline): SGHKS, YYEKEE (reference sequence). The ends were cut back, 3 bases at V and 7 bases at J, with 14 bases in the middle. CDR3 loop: CASSSRGPWNEQFF. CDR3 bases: TGTGCCAGCAGCTCTCGGGGCCCATGGAATGAGCAGTTCTTC.

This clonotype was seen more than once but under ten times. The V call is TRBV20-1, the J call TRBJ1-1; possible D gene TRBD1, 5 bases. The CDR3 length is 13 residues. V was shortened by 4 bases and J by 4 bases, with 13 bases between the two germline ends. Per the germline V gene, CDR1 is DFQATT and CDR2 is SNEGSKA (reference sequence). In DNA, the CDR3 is TGCAGTGCTAAACCAGAGGGGCGCACTGAAGCTTTCTTT. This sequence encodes CSAKPEGRTEAFF.

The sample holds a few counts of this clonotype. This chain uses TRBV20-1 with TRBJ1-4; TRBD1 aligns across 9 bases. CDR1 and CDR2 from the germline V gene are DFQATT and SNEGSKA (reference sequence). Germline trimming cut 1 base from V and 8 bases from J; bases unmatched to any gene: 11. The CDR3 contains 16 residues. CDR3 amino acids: CSARGRQGGDWEKLFF. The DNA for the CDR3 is TGCAGTGCTAGAGGGAGACAGGGGGGCGATTGGGAAAAACTGTTTTTT.

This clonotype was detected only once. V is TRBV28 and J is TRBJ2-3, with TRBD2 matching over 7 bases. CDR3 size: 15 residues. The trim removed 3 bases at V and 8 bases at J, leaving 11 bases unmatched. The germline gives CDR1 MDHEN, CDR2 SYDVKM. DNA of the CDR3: TGTGCCAGCAGTTTCAGTGGACTAGTAGACGCTACGCAGTATTTT. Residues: CASSFSGLVDATQYF.

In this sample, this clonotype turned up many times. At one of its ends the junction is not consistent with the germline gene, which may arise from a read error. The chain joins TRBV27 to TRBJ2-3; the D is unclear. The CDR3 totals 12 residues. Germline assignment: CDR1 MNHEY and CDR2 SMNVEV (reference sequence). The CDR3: CASSLFPDTQYF. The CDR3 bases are TGTGCCAGCAGCTTATTTCCAGATACGCAGTATTTT.